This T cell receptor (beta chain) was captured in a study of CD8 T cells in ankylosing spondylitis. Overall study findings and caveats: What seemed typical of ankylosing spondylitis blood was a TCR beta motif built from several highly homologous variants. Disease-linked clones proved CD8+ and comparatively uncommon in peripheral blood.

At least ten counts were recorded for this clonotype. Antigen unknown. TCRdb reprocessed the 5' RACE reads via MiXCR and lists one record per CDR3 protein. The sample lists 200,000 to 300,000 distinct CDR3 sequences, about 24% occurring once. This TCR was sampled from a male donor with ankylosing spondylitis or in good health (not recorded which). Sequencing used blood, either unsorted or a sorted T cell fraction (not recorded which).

The CDR3 region has the DNA TGTGCCAGCAAGGAGGGACTAGACACTGAAGCTTTCTTT. Translating it yields CASKEGLDTEAFF. The gene calls are TRBV12-3 or TRBV12-4 and TRBJ1-1, with D perhaps matching TRBD1 (5 bases). The CDR3 runs to 13 residues. Trimming took off 7 bases at V and 3 bases at J, with 12 bases between the two ends.